One sample yielded the 8 T cell receptor beta chains listed below, sequenced in a study of response to subunit inactivated influenza vaccine. TCRdb independently ran MiXCR on the RT-PCR reads; one entry per CDR3 protein. The sample contains 650,000 or so distinct CDR3 sequences, 14% of which appear only once. The starting material was PBMCs from blood, obtained around two weeks before vaccination. The receptors were gathered from a man aged 45-60 years who received an inactivated influenza vaccine.

This clonotype was picked up a small number of times. This chain links TRBV9 with TRBJ2-5; unclear D gene. There are 14 residues in the CDR3. Deletions cut 0 bases from V and 1 base from J, with 7 bases between. Germline V lookup: CDR1 SGDLS, CDR2 YYNGEE. CDR3 nucleotides: TGTGCCAGCAGCGTAGCTTTTGGCCAAGAGACCCAGTACTTC. It yields the protein CASSVAFGQETQYF.

This clonotype was recorded a few times. The genes are TRBV14 and TRBJ2-6; the D gene could be TRBD1 or TRBD2 (5 bases each). The CDR3 is 19 amino acids. The V end was cut by 0 bases, the J end by 3 bases, with 18 bases between. The germline V gene has CDR1 SGHDN and CDR2 FVKESK. The CDR3 sequence is CASSQDAFSGGFGANVLTF. The CDR3, as DNA: TGTGCCAGCAGCCAAGACGCCTTTAGTGGGGGATTTGGGGCCAACGTCCTGACTTTC.

This clonotype was observed many times. The CDR3 DNA reads TGTGCCAGTCTGACCCGGGGCGGCTACAATGAGCAGTTCTTC. It codes for CASLTRGGYNEQFF. The genes are TRBV12-3 or TRBV12-4 and TRBJ2-1; D could derive from TRBD1 or TRBD2 (5 bases each). The CDR3 extends over 14 amino acids. V lost 9 bases to trimming and J lost 3 bases, with 15 bases between them.

This clonotype was observed at least ten times. This sequence joins TRBV20-1 and TRBJ2-1; D gene ambiguous. Deletions cut 2 bases from V and 6 bases from J, with 14 bases between. Germline loops: CDR1 DFQATT, CDR2 SNEGSKA (reference sequence). The CDR3 is 14 residues long. The CDR3 nucleotides are TGCAGTGCTAGAAAGCAGCTAGGGATCAATGAGCAGTTCTTC. This codes for CSARKQLGINEQFF.

The CDR3, as DNA: TGTGCCAGCAGCCAAGGGAACTACCGCACAGATACGCAGTATTTT. Its translation is CASSQGNYRTDTQYF. The V and J genes are TRBV3-1 and TRBJ2-3; no definite D call. Germline V gives CDR1 LGHDT, CDR2 YNNKEL (reference sequence). The CDR3 has 15 residues. Trimming took off 1 base at V and 1 base at J, with 9 bases between the two ends.

This clonotype appeared many times. This chain joins TRBV27 and TRBJ1-1; maybe TRBD1 (6 bases). Germline values: CDR1 MNHEY, CDR2 SMNVEV (reference sequence). V dropped 4 bases and J dropped 1 base, with 10 bases sitting between them. The CDR3 has 14 amino acids. CDR3 region: CASSSRGRNTEAFF. DNA of the CDR3: TGTGCCAGCAGTTCACGGGGGCGGAACACTGAAGCTTTCTTT.

This clonotype occurred many times. This chain links TRBV10-3 with TRBJ2-3; possibly TRBD2 for D (7 bases). CDR1 and CDR2 from the germline V gene are ENHRY and SYGVKD. V lost 2 bases, J lost 2 bases, and 8 bases lay in between. The CDR3 sequence is 14 residues long. The CDR3 loop is CAISEGGATDTQYF. The CDR3 nucleotides are TGTGCCATCAGTGAGGGGGGGGCCACAGATACGCAGTATTTT.

This clonotype was seen once. The chain joins TRBV7-2 to TRBJ1-1; no reliable D call. CDR1 is SGHTA, CDR2 FQGNSA, per germline. CDR3 length: 15 amino acids. The V end was cut by 1 base, the J end by 4 bases, with 13 bases between. The CDR3 coding sequence is TGTGCCAGCAGCTTAGTGGCAGTAGGTAGCACTGAAGCTTTCTTT. Its translation: CASSLVAVGSTEAFF.